This T cell receptor beta chain was sequenced during a study of blood T cell repertoires in COVID-19. Between the trimmed V and J ends, which lost 3 bases and 0 bases, there was a span of 13 bases. This CDR3 spans 16 amino acids. Germline V gene sequence: CDR1 LNHDA, CDR2 SQIVND (reference sequence). Sequenced by immunoSEQ multiplex PCR; TCRdb stores in-frame clones only, minus some. The profile shows around 46,000 clones, approximately 88% of them singletons. The origin of this receptor is a man in his fifties with acute or convalescent COVID-19. The sequenced sample consisted of peripheral blood. V is TRBV19 and J is TRBJ2-3; unclear D gene. The CDR3 DNA reads TGTGCCAGTAGTATCGGCTTTGCGGCTAGCACAGATACGCAGTATTTT. Its translation is CASSIGFAASTDTQYF.